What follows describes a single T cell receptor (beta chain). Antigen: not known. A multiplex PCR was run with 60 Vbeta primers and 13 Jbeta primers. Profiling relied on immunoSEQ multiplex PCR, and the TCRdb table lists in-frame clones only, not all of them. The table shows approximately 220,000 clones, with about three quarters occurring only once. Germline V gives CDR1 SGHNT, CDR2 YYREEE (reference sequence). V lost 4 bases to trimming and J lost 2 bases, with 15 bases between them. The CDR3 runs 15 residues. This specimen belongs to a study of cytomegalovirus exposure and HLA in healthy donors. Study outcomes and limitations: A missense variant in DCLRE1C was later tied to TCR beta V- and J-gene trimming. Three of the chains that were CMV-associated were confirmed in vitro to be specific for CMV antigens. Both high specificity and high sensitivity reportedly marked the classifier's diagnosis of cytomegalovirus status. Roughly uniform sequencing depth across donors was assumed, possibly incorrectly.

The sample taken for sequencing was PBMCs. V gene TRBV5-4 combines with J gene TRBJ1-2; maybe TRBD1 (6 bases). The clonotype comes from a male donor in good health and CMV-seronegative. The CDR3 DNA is TGTGCCAGCAGCCGTACGGGACATGAGAACTATGGCTACACCTTC. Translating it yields CASSRTGHENYGYTF.